Following are 8 T cell receptor beta chains from one sample sequenced in a study of T cells in Graves' hyperthyroidism and ophthalmopathy. RNA transcripts yielded amplified TCR beta CDR3 regions. TCR CDR3 regions were first amplified by RT-PCR with HTBI primers. TCRdb re-called the multiplex PCR reads through MiXCR, storing one row per CDR3 protein. The sample consists of approximately 410,000 distinct CDR3 sequences, under 15% of them appearing once. The sample taken for sequencing was blood. The source is a man between 18 and 29 years old with Graves' ophthalmopathy.

This CDR3 reads CAWRGGLMNTEAFF. Here the CDR3 DNA reads TGTGCCTGGAGGGGGGGACTCATGAACACTGAAGCTTTCTTT. The J gene is TRBJ1-1, the V gene TRBV30; D is perhaps TRBD1 (5 bases). V dropped 3 bases and J dropped 0 bases, with 11 bases sitting between them. CDR3 length: 14 residues. CDR1 and CDR2 (germline): GTSNPN, SVGIG (reference sequence).

This clonotype was seen ten or more times. This sequence joins TRBV19 and TRBJ2-7; D unresolved. Trimming cost V 1 base and J 0 bases, with 7 bases left between them. The CDR3 has 14 residues. Germline CDR1 and CDR2: LNHDA and SQIVND (reference sequence). The CDR3 region has the DNA TGTGCCAGTAGTATAGCTAGAAGCTCCTACGAGCAGTACTTC. Encoded protein: CASSIARSSYEQYF.

In this sample, this clonotype turned up many times. V gene TRBV5-5 combines with J gene TRBJ2-1; D unresolved. V lost 1 base and J 6 bases, leaving 11 bases between the germline ends. From germline, CDR1 is SGHKS and CDR2 YYEKEE (reference sequence). The CDR3 is 14 residues long. CDR3 in DNA: TGTGCCAGCAGCTTGTCTCCGACCACCAATGAGCAGTTCTTC. Amino acid sequence: CASSLSPTTNEQFF.

This clonotype was detected ten times or more. This chain links TRBV24-1 with TRBJ2-3; 9 bases align to TRBD2. Germline assignment: CDR1 KGHDR and CDR2 SFDVKD. Unmatched junction bases numbered 7, after V lost 10 bases and J lost 3 bases. The CDR3 covers 14 residues. The CDR3 DNA sequence: TGTGCCACGAATGGACTAGCGTCTACAGATACGCAGTATTTT. Translated: CATNGLASTDTQYF.

The V and J genes are TRBV3-1 and TRBJ2-7; 7 nucleotides match TRBD1. CDR1 is LGHDT and CDR2 is YNNKEL in the germline V gene (reference sequence). The V gene end was trimmed by 2 bases and the J gene end by 2 bases; junction bases not matched to a gene: 9. The CDR3 is made up of 16 amino acids. The CDR3 here is CASSQWNRGPAYEQYF. In nucleotides, the CDR3 is TGTGCCAGCAGCCAATGGAACAGGGGACCCGCCTACGAGCAGTACTTC.

The CDR3 loop reads CASSLTGQKNIQYF. DNA of the CDR3: TGTGCCAGCAGCTTGACGGGACAGAAAAACATTCAGTACTTC. The rearrangement uses TRBV5-5 and TRBJ2-4; 7 nucleotides match TRBD1. The germline CDR1 and CDR2 sequences are SGHKS and YYEKEE (reference sequence). J lost 4 bases, V lost 1 base, and 2 bases had no gene match. This CDR3 has 14 amino acids.

This clonotype occurred many times. The chain employs TRBV2 and TRBJ2-7; TRBD2 agrees at 10 bases. V lost 6 bases, J lost 4 bases, and 9 bases stayed unmatched. CDR3 length: 15 amino acids. CDR1 is SNHLY, CDR2 FYNNEI, per germline. For the CDR3, the DNA is TGTGCCAGCAGGGCGTCTAGCGGGAGCGTTTACGAGCAGTACTTC. Translation: CASRASSGSVYEQYF.

This clonotype was counted many times. The CDR3 DNA follows: TGCGCCAGCAGCTTGGAACTAGCGGGAGGAGGGCAGTTCTTC. Amino acid sequence: CASSLELAGGGQFF. The genes are TRBV5-1 and TRBJ2-1, with 12 bases that match TRBD2. The V gene's germline CDR1 is SGHRS and CDR2 YFSETQ. The CDR3 sequence is 14 residues long. V shed 0 bases and J 12 bases; nucleotides not matched to a gene: 4.